This T cell receptor beta chain was sequenced in a study of blood T cell repertoires in COVID-19. Across the whole study: COVID-19 samples collected from the United States, Italy and Spain covered acute and convalescent phases.

The CDR3 extends over 17 amino acids. CDR1 and CDR2 from the germline V gene are SGHAT and FQNNGV. Between the trimmed V and J ends, which lost 3 bases and 3 bases, there was a span of 18 bases. In the authors' methods: Reference gene primer amplification in the assay estimated nucleated cell counts. Sequencing was performed with immunoSEQ multiplex PCR; in TCRdb, only in-frame clones are kept and a portion is missing. V, J and clone size were drawn from that table, and D and trimming were deduced from the DNA. Here the sample spans about 67,000 clones, more than 75% being singletons. The sequencing sample was made of peripheral blood. The receptor was derived from a man over 45 with active COVID-19. The V gene is TRBV11-2, the J gene TRBJ1-5, with a possible D match to TRBD1 (6 bases). In nucleotides, the CDR3 is TGTGCCAGCAGCTTCGCGATCTGGGACATTTCCAATCAGCCCCAGCATTTT. It translates to CASSFAIWDISNQPQHF.